This T cell receptor beta chain was retrieved from a study of blood T cell repertoires in COVID-19. V shed 0 bases and J shed 5 bases, with 11 bases lying between them. CDR1 GTSNPN and CDR2 SVGIG come from the germline V gene (reference sequence). The CDR3 runs to 14 residues. Authors' analysis steps: Amplifying reference gene primers gave estimates of nucleated cell counts. Only in-frame clones appear in the TCRdb table, and some are missing; sequencing was by immunoSEQ multiplex PCR. V, J and clone size reflect that table, while D and trimming were determined from the DNA. Found here are 300,000 to 400,000 clones, 70% to 90% of them singletons; the top ten hold about 0.89%. Participant-given clinical history determined each cohort assignment.

This clonotype was sampled from a woman aged 30 to 39 with acute COVID-19. Sequencing used PBMCs or T cells enriched from blood (not recorded which). The chain is built from TRBV30 and TRBJ1-5; a weak D match, TRBD1 (6 bases). Written as DNA, the CDR3 is TGTGCCTGGAGTGTGCAGTCAGGGGATCAGCCCCAGCATTTT. Translating it yields CAWSVQSGDQPQHF.